The 11 T cell receptor beta chains below all came from one sample that was sequenced in a study of early T cells in non-severe SARS-CoV-2 infection. TCRdb re-derived calls from the 5' RACE reads in MiXCR, one entry per CDR3 protein. The table shows about 81,000 distinct CDR3 sequences, with 5.5% to 7.5% occurring only once. The source material was whole blood. These receptors were collected from an adult who was a healthcare worker with PCR-confirmed SARS-CoV-2 infection or an uninfected control (not recorded which).

The rearrangement uses TRBV5-1 and TRBJ1-1, with TRBD1 as a possible D gene (6 bases). Germline V CDR1 and CDR2: SGHRS, YFSETQ. The CDR3 extends over 14 amino acids. V was pared by 4 bases and J by 8 bases, with 18 bases between. CDR3 in DNA: TGCGCCAGCAGCGGACCCCAGGGGCCAGAGGAAGCTTTCTTT. The encoded protein is CASSGPQGPEEAFF.

V and J are TRBV27 and TRBJ1-1, with 9 positions matching TRBD1. Germline V lookup: CDR1 MNHEY, CDR2 SMNVEV (reference sequence). CDR3 length equals 15 residues. V lost 5 bases and J lost 1; bases outside the gene matches: 5. The CDR3 reads CASSLYRGPNTEAFF. For the CDR3, the DNA is TGTGCCAGCAGTCTATACAGGGGGCCGAACACTGAAGCTTTCTTT.

The V call is TRBV4-2, the J call TRBJ1-3; 10 bases align to TRBD1. This CDR3 comprises 16 residues. V lost 5 bases, J lost 0 bases, and 4 bases stayed unmatched. Germline CDR1 reads LGHNA; CDR2 reads YNFKEQ. This CDR3 reads CASSTGQGHSGNTIYF. The CDR3, as DNA: TGTGCCAGCAGCACGGGACAGGGGCACTCTGGAAACACCATATATTTT.

This clonotype was observed a handful of times. The chain has TRBV27 and TRBJ2-6; a weak D match, TRBD2 (5 bases). The germline V gene has CDR1 MNHEY and CDR2 SMNVEV (reference sequence). The ends were cut back, 2 bases at V and 2 bases at J, with 13 bases in the middle. The CDR3 consists of 17 residues. The CDR3 spells CASSLRPVGTGANVLTF. CDR3 bases: TGTGCCAGCAGTTTACGACCGGTCGGGACTGGGGCCAACGTCCTGACTTTC.

This clonotype was picked up a small number of times. The CDR3 here is CASSAGTSADTQYF. In nucleotides, the CDR3 is TGTGCCAGCAGCGCTGGGACTAGCGCAGATACGCAGTATTTT. This chain connects TRBV9 to TRBJ2-3; 10 bases are a match to TRBD2. This CDR3 spans 14 amino acids. J lost 4 bases, V lost 3 bases, and 2 bases had no gene match. The germline V gene encodes CDR1 SGDLS and CDR2 YYNGEE.

This clonotype was counted many times. The chain couples TRBV28 to TRBJ2-3; D call uncertain. There are 17 residues in the CDR3. CDR1 and CDR2 from the germline V gene are MDHEN and SYDVKM. With 2 bases removed from V and 0 bases from J, the gap between germline ends came to 15 bases. CDR3: CASSLPGFSTSTDTQYF. Here the CDR3 DNA reads TGTGCCAGCAGTTTACCCGGGTTCTCAACCAGCACAGATACGCAGTATTTT.

This clonotype is classed as medium-sized. This chain uses TRBV7-2 with TRBJ2-3; 10 bases align to TRBD2. The CDR3 sequence is 17 residues long. Trimming at V came to 3 bases and at J to 4 bases, leaving 10 bases not matched to a gene. In germline, CDR1 is SGHTA, CDR2 FQGNSA. This chain's CDR3 is CASSFVGSGRGADTQYF. CDR3 DNA sequence: TGTGCCAGCAGCTTTGTGGGGAGCGGGAGGGGGGCAGATACGCAGTATTTT.

This clonotype was picked up a small number of times. This chain uses TRBV13 with TRBJ2-7, with TRBD2 matching over 7 bases. Germline V gene sequence: CDR1 PRHDT, CDR2 FYEKMQ (reference sequence). The V segment lost 0 bases and the J segment 6 bases; nucleotides outside the gene matches: 8. The CDR3 sequence is 15 residues long. As DNA, the CDR3 is TGTGCCAGCAGCTTAGGCGTGGGAGGGCCGGGCGAGCAGTACTTC. Encoded protein: CASSLGVGGPGEQYF.

This clonotype showed up just a few times. The gene calls are TRBV4-1 and TRBJ1-1; D is unresolved. Trimming removed 0 bases at V and 0 bases at J, with 11 bases between. Per the germline V gene, CDR1 is MGHRA and CDR2 is YSYEKL. There are 16 residues in the CDR3. DNA of the CDR3: TGCGCCAGCAGCCAAGATTACGGCAGATTGAACACTGAAGCTTTCTTT. The encoded protein is CASSQDYGRLNTEAFF.

The V gene is TRBV27, the J gene TRBJ1-5, with TRBD1 matching over 8 bases. The germline V gene has CDR1 MNHEY and CDR2 SMNVEV (reference sequence). V trimming: 9 bases; J trimming: 0 bases; junction bases outside the gene matches: 7. This CDR3 spans 15 amino acids. The CDR3 here is CASDGQGYSNQPQHF. The CDR3 DNA sequence: TGTGCCAGTGACGGACAGGGTTATAGCAATCAGCCCCAGCATTTT.

The table lists this clonotype with many counts. The V call is TRBV20-1, the J call TRBJ2-7; TRBD1 might be the D (6 bases). The ends were cut back, 3 bases at V and 2 bases at J, with 11 bases in the middle. Germline CDR1 and CDR2: DFQATT and SNEGSKA (reference sequence). This CDR3 spans 13 amino acids. The CDR3 DNA reads TGCAGTGCTAGTTGGACAGATACCTACGAGCAGTACTTC. Its protein product is CSASWTDTYEQYF.